Sequencing of this TCR beta chain was carried out in a study of patients and donors after allogeneic stem cell transplantation. V was cut by 2 bases and J by 7 bases, with 17 bases left in between. The CDR3 loop spans 15 amino acids. Germline V gene lookup returns CDR1 MNHEY and CDR2 SVGEGT. Each CDR3 protein is one row after TCRdb ran MiXCR on the RT-PCR reads. The data show 190,000 or so distinct CDR3 sequences, with around two fifths seen just once and 11% held by the top ten. J is TRBJ1-1 and V is TRBV6-2 or TRBV6-3; TRBD1 is a possible D gene (5 bases). The clonotype was recovered from a human donor who was either an allogeneic HSCT recipient or a stem cell or donor lymphocyte infusion donor (not recorded which). It is not recorded whose cells these are; they may come from a transplant donor. The sequenced sample was blood, either unsorted or a sorted T cell fraction (not recorded which). The CDR3 DNA sequence: TGTGCCAGCAGTTACCGTGCCGCGGGACCATATGAAGCTTTCTTT. Translation gives CASSYRAAGPYEAFF.